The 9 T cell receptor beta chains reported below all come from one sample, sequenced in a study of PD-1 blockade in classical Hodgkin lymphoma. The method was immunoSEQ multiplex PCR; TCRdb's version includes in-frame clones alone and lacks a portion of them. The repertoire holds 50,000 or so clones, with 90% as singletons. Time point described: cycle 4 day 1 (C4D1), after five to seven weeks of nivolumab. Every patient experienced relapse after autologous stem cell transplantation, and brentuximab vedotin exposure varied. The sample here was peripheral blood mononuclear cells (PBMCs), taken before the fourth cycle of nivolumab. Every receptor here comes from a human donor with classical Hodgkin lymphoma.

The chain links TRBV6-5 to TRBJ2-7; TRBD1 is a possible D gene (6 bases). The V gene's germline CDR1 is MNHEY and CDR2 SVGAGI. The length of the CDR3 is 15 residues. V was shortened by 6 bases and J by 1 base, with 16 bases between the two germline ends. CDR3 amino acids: CASSRTQGRSYEQYF. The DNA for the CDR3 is TGTGCCAGCAGCCGAACACAGGGAAGGTCCTACGAGCAGTACTTC.

CDR3 nucleotide sequence: TGTGCCAGCACCGAGGGTAGGGCCGCTATTGGTGGCTACACCTTC. Protein: CASTEGRAAIGGYTF. The chain couples TRBV25-1 to TRBJ1-2; D remains ambiguous. The CDR3 runs 15 residues. V lost 7 bases to trimming and J lost 7 bases, with 22 bases between them. Germline V CDR1 and CDR2: MGHDK, SYGVNS.

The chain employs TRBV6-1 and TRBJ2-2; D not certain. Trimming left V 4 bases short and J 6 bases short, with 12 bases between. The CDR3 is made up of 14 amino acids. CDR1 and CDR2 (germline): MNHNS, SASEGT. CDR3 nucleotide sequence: TGTGCCAGCAGTGCGGTCGTCAAAGCCGGGGAGCTGTTTTTT. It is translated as CASSAVVKAGELFF.

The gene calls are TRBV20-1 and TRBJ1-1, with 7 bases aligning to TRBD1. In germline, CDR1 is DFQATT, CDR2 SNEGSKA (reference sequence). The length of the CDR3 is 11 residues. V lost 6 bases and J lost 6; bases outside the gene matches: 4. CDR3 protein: CSARQGPEAFF. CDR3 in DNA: TGCAGTGCCAGACAGGGCCCTGAAGCTTTCTTT.

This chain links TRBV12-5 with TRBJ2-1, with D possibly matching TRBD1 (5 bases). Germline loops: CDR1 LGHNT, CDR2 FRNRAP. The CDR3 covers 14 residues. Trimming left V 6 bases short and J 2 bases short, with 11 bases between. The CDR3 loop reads CASGQDLTYNEQFF. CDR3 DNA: TGTGCTAGTGGACAGGACCTCACCTACAATGAGCAGTTCTTC.

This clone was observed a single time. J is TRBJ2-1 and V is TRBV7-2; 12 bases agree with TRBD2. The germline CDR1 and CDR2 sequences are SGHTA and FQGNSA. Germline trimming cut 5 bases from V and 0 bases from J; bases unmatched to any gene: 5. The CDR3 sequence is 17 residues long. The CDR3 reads CASSKRTSGNSYNEQFF. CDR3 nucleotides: TGTGCCAGCAGCAAGAGGACTAGCGGGAACTCCTACAATGAGCAGTTCTTC.

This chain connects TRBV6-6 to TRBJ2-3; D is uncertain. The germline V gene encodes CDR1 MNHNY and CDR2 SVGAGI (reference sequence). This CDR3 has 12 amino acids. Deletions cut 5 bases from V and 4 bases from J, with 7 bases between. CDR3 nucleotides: TGTGCCAGCAGTGCGGTCTCAGATACGCAGTATTTT. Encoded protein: CASSAVSDTQYF.

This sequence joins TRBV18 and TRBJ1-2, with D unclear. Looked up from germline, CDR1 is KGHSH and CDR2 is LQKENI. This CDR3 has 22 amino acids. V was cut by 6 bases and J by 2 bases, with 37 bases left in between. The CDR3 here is CASSSLTPSPSSVPVSNYGYTF. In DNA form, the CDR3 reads TGTGCCAGCTCCTCCCTGACACCCTCCCCCTCGTCGGTCCCGGTTTCAAACTATGGCTACACCTTC.

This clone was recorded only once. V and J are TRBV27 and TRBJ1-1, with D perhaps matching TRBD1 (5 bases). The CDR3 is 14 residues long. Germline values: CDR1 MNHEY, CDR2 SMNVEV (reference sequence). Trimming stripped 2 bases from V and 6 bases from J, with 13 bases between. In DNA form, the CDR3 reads TGTGCCAGCAGTTTAGTAAGGGGATACGCTGAAGCTTTCTTT. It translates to CASSLVRGYAEAFF.